Listed here is a single T cell receptor (beta chain). This specimen belongs to a study of blood T cell repertoires in COVID-19. Recruitment covered fewer than 25 US areas and drew participants whose ages spanned roughly 18 to 95 years. Using immunoSEQ multiplex PCR, the repertoire was profiled, and TCRdb retains in-frame clones only, with some absent. The profile covers fewer than 350,000 clones, with approximately 91% appearing a single time and roughly 2.1% taken by the ten largest. The CDR3 totals 15 residues. V lost 1 base and J lost 6; bases outside the gene matches: 6. CDR1 and CDR2 from the germline V gene are KGHSH and LQKENI.

The chain recombines TRBV18 with TRBJ2-1; 7 nucleotides align to TRBD2. The material sequenced was PBMCs or T cells enriched from blood (not recorded which). The receptor was derived from a woman aged 40 to 50 with acute COVID-19. The CDR3 region has the DNA TGTGCCAGCTCACCACGGGGAGGGCTGCCCAATGAGCAGTTCTTC. Translating gives CASSPRGGLPNEQFF.